The rows below give T cell receptor beta chains drawn from one sample of a study of blood T cell repertoires in COVID-19. Sequencing used immunoSEQ multiplex PCR; TCRdb keeps in-frame clones, though not all of them. The sample holds about 190,000 clones, about nine tenths seen once. Sequencing was performed on peripheral blood. These receptors were obtained from a middle-aged man with acute or convalescent COVID-19. The CDR3 runs from the conserved cysteine through the conserved F or W. The D gene is left open where the match is weak. A clone size is listed for some rows: how often the clone was seen (once, few, many), or a class if it is expanded.

d_call,j_call,clone_size,v_call,cdr3_aa,cdr3_nt
NA,TRBJ2-3,NA,TRBV5-4,CASSLESSTDTQYF,TGTGCCAGCAGCTTGGAAAGCTCCACAGATACGCAGTATTTT
NA,TRBJ2-2,NA,TRBV29-1,CSVVHRLGHDTGELFF,TGCAGCGTTGTCCACCGGTTGGGCCACGACACCGGGGAGCTGTTTTTT
NA,TRBJ1-1,NA,TRBV29-1,CSVVDRAKSTEAFF,TGCAGCGTGGTTGACAGAGCTAAATCCACTGAAGCTTTCTTT
TRBD1,TRBJ1-5,NA,TRBV19,CASRRQGDNQPQHF,TGTGCCAGTAGAAGACAGGGTGACAATCAGCCCCAGCATTTT
NA,TRBJ1-1,NA,TRBV7-9,CASSPGAGTEAFF,TGTGCCAGCAGCCCTGGGGCTGGGACTGAAGCTTTCTTT
NA,TRBJ2-1,NA,TRBV30,CAWSPVGVQQFF,TGTGCCTGGTCCCCAGTCGGGGTACAGCAGTTCTTC
TRBD2,TRBJ2-5,NA,TRBV19,CASSMGLAGGIETQYF,TGTGCCAGTAGTATGGGACTAGCGGGGGGAATAGAGACCCAGTACTTC
TRBD1,TRBJ2-7,NA,TRBV6-5,CASSRPGQGREQYF,TGTGCCAGCAGTCGACCGGGACAGGGGCGCGAGCAGTACTTC
NA,TRBJ1-1,NA,TRBV6-5,CASCRVMNTEAFF,TGTGCCAGCTGCCGGGTAATGAACACTGAAGCTTTCTTT
NA,TRBJ2-7,NA,TRBV12-3/TRBV12-4,CASGGGHEQYF,TGTGCCAGCGGAGGGGGCCACGAGCAGTACTTC
NA,TRBJ1-2,NA,TRBV5-4,CASSLSRDYGYTF,TGTGCCAGCAGCTTATCCAGGGACTATGGCTACACCTTC
NA,TRBJ2-7,NA,TRBV7-2,CASSPTQTGTYEQYF,TGTGCCAGCAGCCCAACCCAGACAGGCACCTACGAGCAGTACTTC
NA,TRBJ2-2,NA,TRBV28,CASSPPPGGELFF,TGTGCCAGCAGCCCCCCCCCGGGCGGGGAGCTGTTTTTT
NA,TRBJ2-2,NA,TRBV9,CASSPRQVPTGELFF,TGTGCCAGCAGCCCCCGACAGGTTCCTACCGGGGAGCTGTTTTTT
TRBD1,TRBJ1-1,NA,TRBV11-2,CASSSVGQPNTEAFF,TGTGCCAGCAGCTCGGTGGGACAGCCCAACACTGAAGCTTTCTTT
TRBD2,TRBJ2-3,NA,TRBV5-1,CASSLGLAGDPSTDTQYF,TGCGCCAGCAGCCTGGGACTAGCGGGAGATCCCAGCACAGATACGCAGTATTTT
TRBD1,TRBJ2-7,NA,TRBV4-2,CASSSTGVEQYF,TGTGCCAGCAGTTCTACAGGGGTCGAGCAGTACTTC
TRBD2,TRBJ2-3,NA,TRBV4-3,CASSHSLAGAADTQYF,TGCGCCAGCAGCCATTCGTTAGCGGGGGCGGCTGATACGCAGTATTTT
TRBD2,TRBJ2-5,NA,TRBV10-2,CASTVSGGAAETQYF,TGCGCCAGCACCGTCAGCGGGGGGGCCGCGGAGACCCAGTACTTC
TRBD1,TRBJ2-3,NA,TRBV5-1,CASRQGGGQTDTQYF,TGCGCCAGCAGGCAAGGGGGCGGGCAAACAGATACGCAGTATTTT
TRBD1,TRBJ1-6,NA,TRBV28,CASSLQPGQVYNSPLHF,TGTGCCAGCAGTTTACAACCGGGACAGGTTTATAATTCACCCCTCCACTTT
NA,TRBJ2-7,NA,TRBV6-2/TRBV6-3,CASSYGTPGGEQYF,TGTGCCAGCAGTTACGGGACACCGGGGGGTGAGCAGTACTTC
TRBD1,TRBJ1-2,NA,TRBV18,CASSTSGTGGTNYGYTF,TGTGCCAGCTCGACATCCGGGACAGGGGGTACTAACTATGGCTACACCTTC
TRBD1,TRBJ1-2,NA,TRBV13,CASSMDRTANYGYTF,TGTGCCAGCAGCATGGACAGGACCGCTAACTATGGCTACACCTTC
NA,TRBJ2-2,NA,TRBV23-1,CASSQEGLWNTGELFF,TGCGCCAGCAGCCAGGAGGGATTGTGGAACACCGGGGAGCTGTTTTTT
NA,TRBJ2-3,NA,TRBV5-1,CASTGSDTQYF,TGCGCCAGCACAGGGTCAGATACGCAGTATTTT
NA,TRBJ1-1,NA,TRBV7-2,CASSFRGMNTEAFF,TGTGCCAGCAGCTTTCGGGGGATGAACACTGAAGCTTTCTTT
TRBD1,TRBJ2-3,NA,TRBV7-2,CASSWDRGDTQYF,TGTGCCAGCAGTTGGGACAGGGGGGATACGCAGTATTTT
NA,TRBJ1-2,NA,TRBV7-9,CASSLVRGLGYTF,TGTGCCAGCAGCTTAGTACGGGGACTTGGCTACACCTTC
TRBD1,TRBJ1-6,NA,TRBV5-1,CASSLRGTGDSPLHF,TGCGCCAGCAGCTTGAGGGGGACAGGGGATTCACCCCTCCACTTT
TRBD1,TRBJ2-5,once,TRBV5-5,CASSLATGVVRETQYF,TGTGCCAGCAGCTTGGCGACAGGGGTTGTGAGAGAGACCCAGTACTTC
TRBD2,TRBJ2-7,NA,TRBV5-1,CASSLSPESLAGGPGNEQYF,TGCGCCAGCAGCTTGAGCCCCGAGAGCCTAGCGGGGGGGCCAGGAAACGAGCAGTACTTC
NA,TRBJ2-7,NA,TRBV19,CASGRGGNYEQYF,TGTGCCAGTGGGAGGGGGGGGAACTACGAGCAGTACTTC
NA,TRBJ1-1,NA,TRBV7-2,CASSPPSVGGTEAFF,TGTGCCAGCAGCCCCCCTAGTGTAGGGGGCACTGAAGCTTTCTTT
NA,TRBJ1-5,NA,TRBV9,CASSVQGWQPQHF,TGTGCCAGCAGCGTTCAGGGCTGGCAGCCCCAGCATTTT
NA,TRBJ1-6,NA,TRBV6-1,CASSETGPYNSPLHF,TGTGCCAGCAGTGAGACAGGTCCCTATAATTCACCCCTCCACTTT
NA,TRBJ1-2,NA,TRBV19,CASNPVGSDGYTF,TGTGCCAGTAACCCGGTCGGTAGCGACGGCTACACCTTC
TRBD2,TRBJ2-1,NA,TRBV6-5,CASSYSAGDYNEQFF,TGTGCCAGCAGTTACTCGGCGGGGGACTACAATGAGCAGTTCTTC
NA,TRBJ1-2,NA,TRBV21-1,CASRIAWTGSYGYTF,TGTGCCAGCAGGATCGCGTGGACAGGGAGCTATGGCTACACCTTC
TRBD1,TRBJ2-5,NA,TRBV7-2,CASSLGDRDEETQYF,TGTGCCAGCAGCTTAGGGGACAGGGATGAAGAGACCCAGTACTTC
TRBD1,TRBJ1-5,once,TRBV19,CASGGGIRLSNQPQHF,TGTGCCTCAGGGGGCGGGATTCGGCTTAGCAATCAGCCCCAGCATTTT
NA,TRBJ1-1,NA,TRBV11-2,CASSIGGVGAEAFF,TGTGCCAGCAGCATCGGGGGTGTAGGGGCTGAAGCTTTCTTT
NA,TRBJ2-7,NA,TRBV30,CAWNLGDGYEQYF,TGTGCCTGGAATTTAGGGGATGGGTACGAGCAGTACTTC
NA,TRBJ2-2,once,TRBV3-1/TRBV3-2,CASSQRTNTGELFF,TGTGCCAGCAGCCAAAGGACTAACACCGGGGAGCTGTTTTTT
NA,TRBJ1-1,NA,TRBV6-5,CASSYDRGSMNTEAFF,TGTGCCAGCAGTTACGATCGGGGTTCCATGAACACTGAAGCTTTCTTT
TRBD1,TRBJ1-1,NA,TRBV10-1,CASSEGTGGEAFF,TGCGCCAGCAGTGAAGGTACAGGGGGCGAAGCTTTCTTT
NA,TRBJ2-1,NA,TRBV18,CASSPSYPGVLNNEQFF,TGTGCCAGCTCACCATCTTACCCGGGGGTCTTGAACAATGAGCAGTTCTTC
TRBD2,TRBJ2-3,NA,TRBV2,CASSDGLAATDTQYF,TGTGCCAGCAGTGACGGGCTAGCGGCCACAGATACGCAGTATTTT
NA,TRBJ1-6,few,TRBV12-3/TRBV12-4,CASSDTGFSPLHF,TGTGCCAGCAGTGATACAGGTTTTTCACCCCTCCACTTT
NA,TRBJ1-2,NA,TRBV28,CASRTPLVAGYGYTF,TGTGCCAGCAGAACTCCCCTTGTGGCAGGATATGGCTACACCTTC
TRBD1,TRBJ1-4,few,TRBV7-9,CASSPLVGTGVEKLFF,TGTGCCAGCAGCCCCCTAGTGGGGACAGGGGTTGAAAAACTGTTTTTT